This TCR beta chain was identified in a study of T cells in localized non-small cell lung cancer. Germline V gene data show CDR1 as SGHTA and CDR2 as FQGNSA. CDR3 length: 16 amino acids. The V and J ends lost 1 base and 5 bases, in that order; junction bases with no gene match: 6. The method was immunoSEQ multiplex PCR; TCRdb's version includes in-frame clones alone and lacks a portion of them. Here the sample spans 25,000 or so clones, 87% being singletons. The sequenced sample was peripheral blood, obtained before any cancer treatment. The chain couples TRBV7-2 to TRBJ2-1, with 9 bases lining up with TRBD2. This TCR was sampled from a male donor at least 60 years old with stage I lung adenocarcinoma. CDR3 sequence: CASSLGTAGGHNEQFF. CDR3 DNA: TGTGCCAGCAGCTTAGGGACCGCGGGGGGGCACAATGAGCAGTTCTTC.